A single T cell receptor beta chain is shown here with its context. The read falls 3 residues short of the CDR3 end, and the missing part is taken from the germline J gene. Method: immunoSEQ multiplex PCR; TCRdb's copy keeps in-frame clones and lacks some. The sample holds tens of thousands of clones. The source of the sample is a study of T cells in women clearing cervical HPV infection. This CDR3 contains 14 residues. Germline CDR1 reads SGHKS; CDR2 reads YYEKEE (reference sequence). J gave up 1 base and V 2 bases, and 2 bases lay outside the gene matches. The sequenced sample was blood buffy coat. This clonotype was obtained from a woman between 18 and 70 years old with a cervical HPV16 infection that either progressed to CIN3+ or cleared (not recorded which). The rearrangement joins TRBV5-5 to TRBJ2-5; 7 bases fit TRBD1. The covered CDR3 bases are TGTGCCAGCAGCTTAGGGGACAGCCAAGAGACC. It translates to CASSLGDSQET. In full, the CDR3 is CASSLGDSQETQYF.